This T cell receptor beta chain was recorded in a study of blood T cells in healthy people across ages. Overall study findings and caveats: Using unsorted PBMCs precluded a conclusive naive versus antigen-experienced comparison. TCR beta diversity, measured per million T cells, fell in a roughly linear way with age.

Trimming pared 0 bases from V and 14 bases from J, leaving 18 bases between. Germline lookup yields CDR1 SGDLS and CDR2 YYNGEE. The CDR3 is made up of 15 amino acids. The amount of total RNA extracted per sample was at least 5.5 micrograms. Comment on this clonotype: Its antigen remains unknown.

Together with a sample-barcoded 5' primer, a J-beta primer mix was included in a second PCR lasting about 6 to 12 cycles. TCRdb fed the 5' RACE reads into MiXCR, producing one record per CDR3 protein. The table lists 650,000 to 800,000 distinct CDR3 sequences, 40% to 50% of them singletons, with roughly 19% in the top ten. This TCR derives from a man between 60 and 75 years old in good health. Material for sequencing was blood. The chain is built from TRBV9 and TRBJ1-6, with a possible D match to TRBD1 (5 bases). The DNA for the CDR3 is TGTGCCAGCAGCGTAGGGAGGGACCCTTGGGGGGCCCTCCACTTT. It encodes CASSVGRDPWGALHF.